This section outlines one T cell receptor beta chain sequence together with its context. The source of the sample is a study of blood T cell repertoires in COVID-19. Germline V gene data show CDR1 as SEHNR and CDR2 as FQNEAQ (reference sequence). The ends were cut back, 1 base at V and 3 bases at J, with 10 bases in the middle. This CDR3 has 14 amino acids. The repertoire was sequenced with immunoSEQ multiplex PCR; TCRdb's copy has only in-frame clones and lacks some. The sample holds some 150,000 clones, about four fifths seen once. This TCR was sampled from a woman aged 50 to 60 who had been exposed to COVID-19. Sequences were obtained from PBMCs or T cells enriched from blood (not recorded which). The V call is TRBV7-9, the J call TRBJ2-7; tentatively, D is TRBD2 (5 bases). The CDR3 protein is CASSLVEGHYEQYF. The CDR3, as DNA: TGTGCCAGCAGCTTAGTTGAGGGCCACTACGAGCAGTACTTC.